The table lists the clone carrying this T cell receptor (beta chain) with a few counts. The antigen is undetermined. This entry comes from a study of human T cells and chemical hapten exposure. Germline CDR1 reads SNHLY; CDR2 reads FYNNEI. Trimming at V came to 3 bases and at J to 8 bases, leaving 5 bases not matched to a gene. This CDR3 comprises 14 residues. Unique molecular identifiers were attached to individual cDNA molecules during library preparation. TCRdb re-derived calls from the RACE reads in MiXCR, one entry per CDR3 protein. Among around 300,000 distinct CDR3 sequences listed, about 5% were seen once. Time point of the sample: pre-sensitization, week 0. Stated treatment: therapeutic diphenylcyclopropenone sensitization with weekly scalp DPC. General study points: While controls formed fewer of them, expanded TCRs formed significantly more large CDR3 similarity clusters. Counts of expanded TCRs at PT1 were positively correlated with patch test score.

The specimen was whole blood, collected in connection with sensitization to the hapten diphenylcyclopropenone (DPC). The rearrangement joins TRBV2 to TRBJ1-4, with TRBD1 identical over 8 bases. The origin of this receptor is a woman between 18 and 29 years old with alopecia areata. Some clones in this sample may be carry-over from other donors' samples. This CDR3 is CASSDRGRGEKLFF. CDR3 in DNA: TGTGCCAGCAGTGACAGGGGGCGGGGAGAAAAACTGTTTTTT.